The sequence of this T cell receptor beta chain was determined in a study of Graves' ophthalmopathy and Graves' hyperthyroidism. Study in general: Peripheral blood sampling preceded any treatment and occurred at initial diagnosis. Study-level points and caveats: Distinction of ophthalmopathy from stable hyperthyroidism by a 13-signature model reached almost 90% sensitivity and approximately 81% specificity. Blood was where most expanded thyroid clonotypes above 0.001 frequency also turned up.

In its sample, this clonotype was seen a few times. Its target is not known. V lost 0 bases to trimming and J lost 5 bases, with 10 bases between them. Germline V gene lookup returns CDR1 KGHSH and CDR2 LQKENI. The CDR3 runs 14 residues. Diagnosis was based on clinical symptoms, serum thyroxine, TRAb, thyroid ultrasound and orbital computed tomography. The study amplified TCR beta CDR3 regions using RNA transcripts. In the first round, RT-PCR was carried out with HTBI primers, and a multiplex PCR formed the second round. TCRdb re-called the multiplex PCR reads with MiXCR, one entry per CDR3 protein. The profile covers about 400,000 distinct CDR3 sequences, with about a sixth appearing a single time and 1.6% taken by the ten largest.

Sequencing was performed on peripheral blood. The V and J genes are TRBV18 and TRBJ2-5; D may correspond to TRBD1 or TRBD2 (5 bases each). The clonotype was recovered from a woman aged 18-29 years with Graves' ophthalmopathy. The CDR3, as DNA: TGTGCCAGCTCACCACCGCCCGGGGCGGAGACCCAGTACTTC. It codes for CASSPPPGAETQYF.